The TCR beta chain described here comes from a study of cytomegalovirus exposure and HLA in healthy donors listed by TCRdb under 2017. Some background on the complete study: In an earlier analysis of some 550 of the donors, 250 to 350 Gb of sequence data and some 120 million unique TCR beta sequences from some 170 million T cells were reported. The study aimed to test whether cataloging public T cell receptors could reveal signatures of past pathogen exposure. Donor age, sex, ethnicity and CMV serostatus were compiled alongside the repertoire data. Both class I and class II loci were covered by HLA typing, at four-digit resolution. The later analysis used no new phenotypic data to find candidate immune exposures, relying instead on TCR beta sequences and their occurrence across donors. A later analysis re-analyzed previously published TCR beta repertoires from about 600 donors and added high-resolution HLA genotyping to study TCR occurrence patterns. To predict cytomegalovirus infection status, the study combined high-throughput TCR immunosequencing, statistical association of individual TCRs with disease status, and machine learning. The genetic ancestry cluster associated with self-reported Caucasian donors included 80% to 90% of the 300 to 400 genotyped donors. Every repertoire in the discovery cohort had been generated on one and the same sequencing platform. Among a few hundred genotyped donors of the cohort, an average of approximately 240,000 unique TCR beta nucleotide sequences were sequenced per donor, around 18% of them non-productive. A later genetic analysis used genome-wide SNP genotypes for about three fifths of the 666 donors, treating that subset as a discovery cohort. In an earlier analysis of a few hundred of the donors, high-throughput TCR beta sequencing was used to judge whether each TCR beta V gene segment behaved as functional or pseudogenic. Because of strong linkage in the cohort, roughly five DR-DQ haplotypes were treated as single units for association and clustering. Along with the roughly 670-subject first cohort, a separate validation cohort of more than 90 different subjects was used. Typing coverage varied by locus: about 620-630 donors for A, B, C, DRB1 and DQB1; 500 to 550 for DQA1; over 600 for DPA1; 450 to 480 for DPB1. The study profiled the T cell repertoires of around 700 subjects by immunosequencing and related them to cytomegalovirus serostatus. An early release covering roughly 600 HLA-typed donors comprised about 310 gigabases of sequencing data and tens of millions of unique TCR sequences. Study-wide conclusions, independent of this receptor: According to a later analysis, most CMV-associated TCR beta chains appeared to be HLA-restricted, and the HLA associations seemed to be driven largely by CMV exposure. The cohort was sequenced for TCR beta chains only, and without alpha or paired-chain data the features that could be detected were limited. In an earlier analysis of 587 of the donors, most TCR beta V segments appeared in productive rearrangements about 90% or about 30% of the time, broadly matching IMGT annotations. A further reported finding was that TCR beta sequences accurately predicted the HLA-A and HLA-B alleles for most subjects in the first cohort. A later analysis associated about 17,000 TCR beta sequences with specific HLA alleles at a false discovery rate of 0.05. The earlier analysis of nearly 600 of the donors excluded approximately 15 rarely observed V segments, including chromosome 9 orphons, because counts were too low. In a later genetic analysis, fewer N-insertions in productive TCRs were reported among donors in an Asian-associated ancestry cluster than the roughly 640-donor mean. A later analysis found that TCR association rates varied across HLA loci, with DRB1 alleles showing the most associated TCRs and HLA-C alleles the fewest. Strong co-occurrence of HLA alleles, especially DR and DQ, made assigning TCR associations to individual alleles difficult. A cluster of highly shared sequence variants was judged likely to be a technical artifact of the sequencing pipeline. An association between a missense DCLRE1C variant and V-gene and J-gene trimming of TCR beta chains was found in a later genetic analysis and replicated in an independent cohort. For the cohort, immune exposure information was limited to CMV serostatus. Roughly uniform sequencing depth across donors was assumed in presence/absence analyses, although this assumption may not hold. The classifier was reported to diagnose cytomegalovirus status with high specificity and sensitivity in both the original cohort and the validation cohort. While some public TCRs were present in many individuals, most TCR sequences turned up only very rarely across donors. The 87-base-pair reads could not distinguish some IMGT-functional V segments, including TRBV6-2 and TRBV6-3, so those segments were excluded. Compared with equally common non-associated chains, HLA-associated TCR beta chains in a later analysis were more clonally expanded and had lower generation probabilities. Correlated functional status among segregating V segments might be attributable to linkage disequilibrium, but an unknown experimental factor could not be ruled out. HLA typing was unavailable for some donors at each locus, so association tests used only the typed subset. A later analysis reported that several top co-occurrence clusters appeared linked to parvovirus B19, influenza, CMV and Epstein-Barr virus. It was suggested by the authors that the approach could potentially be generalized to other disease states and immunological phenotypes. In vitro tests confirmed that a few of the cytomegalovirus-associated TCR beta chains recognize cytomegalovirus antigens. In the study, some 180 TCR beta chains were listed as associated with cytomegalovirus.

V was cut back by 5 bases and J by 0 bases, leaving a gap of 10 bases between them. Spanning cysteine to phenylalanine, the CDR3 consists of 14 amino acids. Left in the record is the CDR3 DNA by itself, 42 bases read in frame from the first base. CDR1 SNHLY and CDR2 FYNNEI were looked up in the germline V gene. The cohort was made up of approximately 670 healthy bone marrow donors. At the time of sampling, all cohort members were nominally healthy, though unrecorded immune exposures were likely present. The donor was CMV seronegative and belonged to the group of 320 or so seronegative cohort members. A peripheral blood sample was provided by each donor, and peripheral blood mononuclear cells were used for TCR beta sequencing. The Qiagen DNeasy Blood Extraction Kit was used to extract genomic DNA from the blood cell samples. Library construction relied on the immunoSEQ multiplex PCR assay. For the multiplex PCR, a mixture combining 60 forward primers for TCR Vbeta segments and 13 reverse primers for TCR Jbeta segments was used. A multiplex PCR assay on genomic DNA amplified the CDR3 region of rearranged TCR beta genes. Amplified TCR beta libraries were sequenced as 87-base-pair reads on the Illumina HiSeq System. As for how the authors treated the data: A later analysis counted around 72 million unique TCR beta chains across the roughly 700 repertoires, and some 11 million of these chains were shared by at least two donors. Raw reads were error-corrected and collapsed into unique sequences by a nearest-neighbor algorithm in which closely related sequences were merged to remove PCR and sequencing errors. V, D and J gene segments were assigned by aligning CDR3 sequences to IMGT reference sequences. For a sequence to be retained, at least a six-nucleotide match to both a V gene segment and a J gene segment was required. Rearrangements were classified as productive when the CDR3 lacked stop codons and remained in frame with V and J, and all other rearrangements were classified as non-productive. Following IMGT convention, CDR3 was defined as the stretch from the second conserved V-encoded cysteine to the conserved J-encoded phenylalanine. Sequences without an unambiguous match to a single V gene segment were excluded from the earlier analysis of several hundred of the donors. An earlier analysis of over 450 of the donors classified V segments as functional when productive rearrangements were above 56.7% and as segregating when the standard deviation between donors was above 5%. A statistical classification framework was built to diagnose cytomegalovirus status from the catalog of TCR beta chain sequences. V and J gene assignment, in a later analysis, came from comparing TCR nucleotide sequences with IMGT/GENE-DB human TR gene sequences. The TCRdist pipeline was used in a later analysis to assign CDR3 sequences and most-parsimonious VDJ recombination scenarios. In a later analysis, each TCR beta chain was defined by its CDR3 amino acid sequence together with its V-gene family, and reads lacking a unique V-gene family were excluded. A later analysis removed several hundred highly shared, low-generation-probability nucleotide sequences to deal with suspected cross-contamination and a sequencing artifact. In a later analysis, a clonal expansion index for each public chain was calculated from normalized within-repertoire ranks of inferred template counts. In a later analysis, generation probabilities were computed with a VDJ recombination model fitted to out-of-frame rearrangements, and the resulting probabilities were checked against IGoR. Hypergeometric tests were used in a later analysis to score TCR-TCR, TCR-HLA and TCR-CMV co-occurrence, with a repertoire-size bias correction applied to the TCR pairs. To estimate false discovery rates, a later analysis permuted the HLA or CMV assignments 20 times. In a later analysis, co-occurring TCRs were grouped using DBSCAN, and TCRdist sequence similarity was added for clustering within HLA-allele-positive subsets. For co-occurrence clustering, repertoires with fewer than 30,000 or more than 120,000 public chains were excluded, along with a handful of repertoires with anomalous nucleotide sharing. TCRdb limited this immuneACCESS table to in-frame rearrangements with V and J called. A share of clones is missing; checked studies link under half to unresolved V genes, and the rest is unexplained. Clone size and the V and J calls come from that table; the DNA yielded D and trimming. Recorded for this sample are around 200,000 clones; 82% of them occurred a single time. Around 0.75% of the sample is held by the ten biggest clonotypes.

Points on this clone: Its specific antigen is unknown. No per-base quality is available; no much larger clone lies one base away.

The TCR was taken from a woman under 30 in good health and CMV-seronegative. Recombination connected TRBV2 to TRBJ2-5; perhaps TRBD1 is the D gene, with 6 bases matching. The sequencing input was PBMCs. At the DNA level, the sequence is TGTGCCAGCAGTTACAGGGTCGACCAAGAGACCCAGTACTTC. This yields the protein CASSYRVDQETQYF.